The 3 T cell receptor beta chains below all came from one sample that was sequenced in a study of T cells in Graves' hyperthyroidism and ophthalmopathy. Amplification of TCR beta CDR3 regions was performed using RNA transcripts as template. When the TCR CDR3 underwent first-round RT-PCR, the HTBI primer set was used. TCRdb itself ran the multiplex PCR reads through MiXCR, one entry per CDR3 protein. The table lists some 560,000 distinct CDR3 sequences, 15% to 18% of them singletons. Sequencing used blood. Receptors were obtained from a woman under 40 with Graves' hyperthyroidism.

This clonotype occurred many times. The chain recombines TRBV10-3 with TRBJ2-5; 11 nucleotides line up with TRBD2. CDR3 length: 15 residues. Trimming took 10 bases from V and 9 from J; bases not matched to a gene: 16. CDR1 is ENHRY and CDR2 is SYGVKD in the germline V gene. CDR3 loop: CASAGTSGAGLPQYF. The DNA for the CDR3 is TGTGCCAGCGCGGGGACTAGCGGAGCCGGTTTGCCCCAGTACTTC.

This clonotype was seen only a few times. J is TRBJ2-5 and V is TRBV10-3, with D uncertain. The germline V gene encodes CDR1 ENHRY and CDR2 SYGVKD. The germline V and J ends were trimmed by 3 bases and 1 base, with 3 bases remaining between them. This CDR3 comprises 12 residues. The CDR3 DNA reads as TGTGCCATCAGTGATCCCCAAGAGACCCAGTACTTC. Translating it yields CAISDPQETQYF.

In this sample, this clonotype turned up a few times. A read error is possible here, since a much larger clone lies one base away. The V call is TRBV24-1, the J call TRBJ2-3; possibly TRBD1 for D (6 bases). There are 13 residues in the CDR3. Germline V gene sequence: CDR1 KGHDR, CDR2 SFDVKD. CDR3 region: CVTRGSGTDTQYF. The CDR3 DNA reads TGTGTCACCAGGGGATCGGGCACAGATACGCAGTATTTT.